Shown below are 31 T cell receptor beta chains from a single sample sequenced in a study of blood T cell repertoires in COVID-19. Only in-frame clones appear in the TCRdb table, and some are missing; sequencing was by immunoSEQ multiplex PCR. The sample lists about 270,000 clones, around nine tenths occurring once. Sequenced: peripheral blood. Receptor source: a man in his forties with active or convalescent COVID-19.

Details on this clone: Other DNA sequences of this sample code for an identical CDR3. This chain links TRBV11-2 with TRBJ1-1; D remains ambiguous. Germline V lookup: CDR1 SGHAT, CDR2 FQNNGV. The V end was cut by 0 bases, the J end by 0 bases, with 5 bases between. There are 14 residues in the CDR3. CDR3: CASSLDLLNTEAFF. CDR3 DNA: TGTGCCAGCAGCTTAGACCTATTGAACACTGAAGCTTTCTTT.

The chain employs TRBV29-1 and TRBJ1-4, with 7 bases identical to TRBD1. The V and J ends lost 0 bases and 12 bases, in that order; junction bases with no gene match: 22. The CDR3 is 18 residues long. Per the germline V gene, CDR1 is SQVTM and CDR2 is ANQGSEA. The CDR3 sequence: CSVEDPNRIKTGAKELFF. DNA of the CDR3: TGCAGCGTTGAAGATCCGAATCGCATAAAAACAGGGGCAAAGGAACTGTTTTTT.

This chain joins TRBV5-1 and TRBJ2-5; 8 bases match TRBD2. V dropped 0 bases and J dropped 5; count of bases not matched to a gene: 6. CDR1 SGHRS and CDR2 YFSETQ come from the germline V gene. The CDR3 runs 15 residues. The CDR3 sequence: CASSLAPGLVETQYF. The CDR3 nucleotides read TGCGCCAGCAGCTTGGCCCCGGGACTAGTGGAGACCCAGTACTTC.

The J gene is TRBJ1-2, the V gene TRBV7-9; D gene unclear. Trimming removed 1 base at V and 6 bases at J, with 15 bases between. The CDR3 is 15 residues long. CDR1 and CDR2 from the germline V gene are SEHNR and FQNEAQ (reference sequence). The CDR3 loop is CASSLVLGEGDGYTF. In DNA, the CDR3 is TGTGCCAGCAGCTTAGTCCTCGGGGAGGGCGATGGCTACACCTTC. Together with reference TRBV7-9 and TRBJ1-2, the CDR3 gives the full variable domain: DTGVSQNPRHKITKRGQNVTFRCDPISEHNRLYWYRQTLGQGPEFLTYFQNEAQLEKSRLLSDRFSAERPKGSFSTLEIQRTEQGDSAMYLCASSLVLGEGDGYTFGSGTRLTVV.

The chain recombines TRBV5-5 with TRBJ1-2; 9 bases are shared with TRBD1. The CDR3 consists of 15 residues. The V and J ends lost 0 bases and 5 bases, in that order; junction bases with no gene match: 5. Germline CDR1 SGHKS, CDR2 YYEKEE (reference sequence). The CDR3 reads CASSLGTGEGYGYTF. The CDR3 DNA follows: TGTGCCAGCAGCTTGGGGACAGGGGAAGGTTATGGCTACACCTTC.

The chain recombines TRBV9 with TRBJ2-5; maybe TRBD1 (6 bases). CDR1 is SGDLS and CDR2 is YYNGEE in the germline V gene. The CDR3 is 15 amino acids. The V gene lost 0 bases and the J gene lost 2 bases, with 11 bases spanning the gap. The CDR3 sequence: CASSVGTDFQETQYF. As DNA, the CDR3 is TGTGCCAGCAGCGTAGGGACAGATTTTCAAGAGACCCAGTACTTC.

The gene calls are TRBV29-1 and TRBJ1-1, with 8 bases identical to TRBD1. The CDR3 runs 13 residues. The junction had 5 bases not matched to a gene; V was cut back by 7 bases and J by 1 base. Germline V lookup: CDR1 SQVTM, CDR2 ANQGSEA. CDR3 sequence (DNA): TGCAGCGCAGTGGGGACAGGGAACACTGAAGCTTTCTTT. Translation: CSAVGTGNTEAFF.

V is TRBV5-1 and J is TRBJ2-2, with D tentatively TRBD2 (6 bases). CDR3 length: 15 residues. Germline lookup yields CDR1 SGHRS and CDR2 YFSETQ. Trimming left V 0 bases short and J 0 bases short, with 6 bases between. DNA of the CDR3: TGCGCCAGCAGCTTGGGGACTACGAACACCGGGGAGCTGTTTTTT. It yields the protein CASSLGTTNTGELFF.

This clone was counted once. The chain employs TRBV2 and TRBJ1-6; 7 bases are a match to TRBD1. This CDR3 is 14 amino acids long. After removal of 7 bases from V and 9 bases from J, the junction contained 9 bases not matched to a gene. CDR1 SNHLY and CDR2 FYNNEI come from the germline V gene. DNA for the CDR3: TGTGCCAGCAATTCCCAAGGGGGCGTTTCACCCCTCCACTTT. This encodes CASNSQGGVSPLHF.

This rearrangement joins TRBV10-2 to TRBJ2-7, with D uncertain. Germline CDR1 is WSHSY and CDR2 is SAAADI. This CDR3 region has 12 residues. V lost 6 bases to trimming and J lost 2 bases, with 8 bases between them. The CDR3 sequence: CASRRSPYEQYF. CDR3 in DNA: TGCGCCAGCAGAAGGAGCCCCTACGAGCAGTACTTC.

The chain joins TRBV12-5 to TRBJ2-1; TRBD2 agrees at 7 bases. CDR3 length: 15 residues. V dropped 5 bases and J dropped 0; count of bases not matched to a gene: 4. Germline lookup yields CDR1 LGHNT and CDR2 FRNRAP. CDR3 DNA sequence: TGTGCTAGTGGTCCCGGGACTAACTCCTACAATGAGCAGTTCTTC. It yields the protein CASGPGTNSYNEQFF.

This chain joins TRBV24-1 and TRBJ2-2, with 10 bases lining up with TRBD1. The CDR3 sequence is 16 residues long. Germline trimming cut 4 bases from V and 5 bases from J; bases unmatched to any gene: 6. Germline values: CDR1 KGHDR, CDR2 SFDVKD. The CDR3 loop is CATSESDRGLTGELFF. In DNA form, the CDR3 reads TGTGCCACCAGTGAATCGGACAGGGGGTTAACCGGGGAGCTGTTTTTT.

The chain employs TRBV5-4 and TRBJ2-5, with 7 bases identical to TRBD2. Germline CDR1 SGHNT, CDR2 YYREEE (reference sequence). V was pared by 0 bases and J by 1 base, with 0 bases of the junction left unmatched. The CDR3 is 14 amino acids. In DNA, the CDR3 is TGTGCCAGCAGCTTGGAGCGGGGCCAAGAGACCCAGTACTTC. Its translation is CASSLERGQETQYF. Complete variable domain (other parts from reference TRBV5-4 and TRBJ2-5): ETGVTQSPTHLIKTRGQQVTLRCSSQSGHNTVSWYQQALGQGPQFIFQYYREEENGRGNFPPRFSGLQFPNYSSELNVNALELDDSALYLCASSLERGQETQYFGPGTRLLVL.

Only a few counts were recorded for this clone. This chain connects TRBV19 to TRBJ1-5; 8 positions match TRBD1. The V segment lost 3 bases and the J segment 0 bases; nucleotides outside the gene matches: 10. Looked up from germline, CDR1 is LNHDA and CDR2 is SQIVND (reference sequence). The CDR3 consists of 18 residues. The CDR3 nucleotides read TGTGCCAGTAGTATTCCCTTAGGACAGGGCAATAGCAATCAGCCCCAGCATTTT. Translated, it gives CASSIPLGQGNSNQPQHF. The whole variable domain, remainder taken from reference TRBV19 and TRBJ1-5, is DGGITQSPKYLFRKEGQNVTLSCEQNLNHDAMYWYRQDPGQGLRLIYYSQIVNDFQKGDIAEGYSVSREKKESFPLTVTSAQKNPTAFYLCASSIPLGQGNSNQPQHFGDGTRLSIL.

The V gene is TRBV9, the J gene TRBJ1-2; 9 bases align to TRBD1. Germline V lookup: CDR1 SGDLS, CDR2 YYNGEE. The CDR3 is made up of 17 amino acids. The junction had 11 bases not matched to a gene; V was cut back by 0 bases and J by 5 bases. The chain's CDR3 is CASSVAYGTGSRYGYTF. In nucleotides, the CDR3 is TGTGCCAGCAGCGTAGCTTATGGGACAGGGTCGCGGTATGGCTACACCTTC.

The chain links TRBV5-1 to TRBJ1-2; D ambiguous. Germline CDR1 SGHRS, CDR2 YFSETQ. V dropped 2 bases and J dropped 4 bases, with 6 bases sitting between them. The CDR3 contains 12 residues. The CDR3 region is CASSFGIYGYTF. The CDR3 DNA reads as TGCGCCAGCAGCTTCGGGATCTATGGCTACACCTTC.

This sequence joins TRBV4-2 and TRBJ2-7, with D tentatively TRBD2 (6 bases). Trimming pared 6 bases from V and 3 bases from J, leaving 9 bases between. Germline V lookup: CDR1 LGHNA, CDR2 YNFKEQ. The CDR3 loop spans 12 amino acids. The CDR3 region is CASRRDDYEQYF. In DNA, the CDR3 is TGTGCCAGCAGGCGGGACGACTACGAGCAGTACTTC.

This chain joins TRBV14 and TRBJ1-1; 7 positions agree with TRBD1. The CDR3 sequence is 17 residues long. Germline V lookup: CDR1 SGHDN, CDR2 FVKESK. Germline trimming cut 2 bases from V and 6 bases from J; bases unmatched to any gene: 15. The CDR3 nucleotides read TGTGCCAGCAGCCAAATATCGGGACGGAAGGGGGCCGCTGAAGCTTTCTTT. Its translation is CASSQISGRKGAAEAFF.

The rearrangement joins TRBV5-4 to TRBJ2-3; 9 bases are shared with TRBD2. The CDR3 is 18 amino acids. Trimming removed 4 bases from V and 2 bases from J; junction bases left unmatched: 14. Per the germline V gene, CDR1 is SGHNT and CDR2 is YYREEE (reference sequence). CDR3 bases: TGTGCCAGCAGCCCACCCGGGACTAGCCGTCTTTCCACAGATACGCAGTATTTT. This sequence encodes CASSPPGTSRLSTDTQYF. Complete variable domain (other parts from reference TRBV5-4 and TRBJ2-3): ETGVTQSPTHLIKTRGQQVTLRCSSQSGHNTVSWYQQALGQGPQFIFQYYREEENGRGNFPPRFSGLQFPNYSSELNVNALELDDSALYLCASSPPGTSRLSTDTQYFGPGTRLTVL.

The CDR3 sequence: CASSEVRSGNTIYF. CDR3 in DNA: TGTGCCAGCAGTGAAGTGAGGTCTGGAAACACCATATATTTT. The chain links TRBV6-1 to TRBJ1-3; D remains ambiguous. V lost 1 base and J lost 1, with 5 bases in between. The CDR3 runs 14 residues. Germline CDR1 reads MNHNS; CDR2 reads SASEGT.

The V call is TRBV6-5, the J call TRBJ2-1; 10 bases agree with TRBD2. Germline V gene lookup returns CDR1 MNHEY and CDR2 SVGAGI. The V and J ends lost 2 bases and 5 bases, in that order; junction bases with no gene match: 3. The CDR3 spans 15 residues. The CDR3 loop reads CASSYGLAVNNEQFF. The CDR3 nucleotides read TGTGCCAGCAGTTACGGACTAGCGGTTAACAATGAGCAGTTCTTC.

This chain joins TRBV10-3 and TRBJ1-6, with TRBD1 as a possible D gene (6 bases). Germline V lookup: CDR1 ENHRY, CDR2 SYGVKD. CDR3 length: 16 residues. Trimming shortened V by 6 bases and J by 1 base, and 13 bases separated the two germline ends. The CDR3 coding sequence is TGTGCCATCAGAGAGGGGGGGTCGTCCTATAATTCACCCCTCCACTTT. Protein product: CAIREGGSSYNSPLHF.

This chain joins TRBV29-1 and TRBJ1-1; 7 bases are a match to TRBD1. V lost 5 bases and J lost 3; bases outside the gene matches: 3. In germline, CDR1 is SQVTM, CDR2 ANQGSEA. The CDR3 consists of 12 residues. CDR3 bases: TGCAGCGTTAACCAGGGGGACACTGAAGCTTTCTTT. This sequence encodes CSVNQGDTEAFF.

The DNA for the CDR3 is TGTGCCTGGAGCGGGACAGGGGTCATGAACACTGAAGCTTTCTTT. Protein sequence: CAWSGTGVMNTEAFF. V gene TRBV30 combines with J gene TRBJ1-1, with 10 nucleotides matching TRBD1. Germline CDR1 GTSNPN, CDR2 SVGIG (reference sequence). J gave up 0 bases and V 3 bases, and 4 bases lay outside the gene matches. The CDR3 spans 15 residues.

The rearrangement links TRBV19 to TRBJ2-3; TRBD2 is a possible D gene (6 bases). Germline CDR1 is LNHDA and CDR2 is SQIVND (reference sequence). Trimming took off 6 bases at V and 5 bases at J, with 18 bases between the two ends. The CDR3 runs 15 residues. The CDR3 DNA reads as TGTGCCAGTAGAAGGAACCACCTGCGGGGAGATACGCAGTATTTT. Translated, it gives CASRRNHLRGDTQYF.

This chain connects TRBV9 to TRBJ1-1; the D gene is possibly TRBD1 (6 bases). Deletions cut 4 bases from V and 2 bases from J, with 12 bases between. CDR3 length equals 14 residues. The germline V gene encodes CDR1 SGDLS and CDR2 YYNGEE. CDR3 nucleotides: TGTGCCAGCAGCCCCAGGACAGCAAACACTGAAGCTTTCTTT. It yields the protein CASSPRTANTEAFF.

The chain has TRBV30 and TRBJ2-1, with 8 bases matching TRBD2. The CDR3 is made up of 14 amino acids. Trimming cost V 7 bases and J 7 bases; bases outside gene matches: 12. The V gene's germline CDR1 is GTSNPN and CDR2 SVGIG (reference sequence). CDR3 loop: CASRRAGVGNEQFF. CDR3 coding DNA: TGTGCCTCCCGTCGAGCGGGAGTGGGGAATGAGCAGTTCTTC.

The V call is TRBV24-1, the J call TRBJ2-5, with 12 nucleotides matching TRBD2. Germline values: CDR1 KGHDR, CDR2 SFDVKD. The length of the CDR3 is 16 residues. After removal of 6 bases from V and 0 bases from J, the junction contained 4 bases not matched to a gene. CDR3 sequence (DNA): TGTGCCACCAGTAAAGGGACTAGCGGGTACCAAGAGACCCAGTACTTC. It codes for CATSKGTSGYQETQYF.

The V gene is TRBV5-4, the J gene TRBJ2-1; D might be TRBD1 (5 bases). The CDR3 length is 12 residues. Germline CDR1 is SGHNT and CDR2 is YYREEE (reference sequence). V was pared by 4 bases and J by 10 bases, with 12 bases between. CDR3 nucleotides: TGTGCCAGCAGCGTTCCAGGGCGCGAGCAGTTCTTC. Its translation is CASSVPGREQFF.

This chain links TRBV29-1 with TRBJ1-3; a possible D gene is TRBD1 (6 bases). The CDR3 sequence is 14 residues long. The V end was cut by 6 bases, the J end by 2 bases, with 14 bases between. Germline assignment: CDR1 SQVTM and CDR2 ANQGSEA. The CDR3 DNA reads as TGCAGCGTCCAAGGGGGGGTAGCTGGAAACACCATATATTTT. It translates to CSVQGGVAGNTIYF.

This rearrangement joins TRBV19 to TRBJ2-1, with 12 bases that match TRBD2. V dropped 0 bases and J dropped 10; count of bases not matched to a gene: 4. Germline V gene sequence: CDR1 LNHDA, CDR2 SQIVND (reference sequence). CDR3 length: 15 amino acids. The chain's CDR3 is CASSIETSGGSEQFF. In DNA, the CDR3 is TGTGCCAGTAGTATAGAAACTAGCGGGGGGTCCGAGCAGTTCTTC.